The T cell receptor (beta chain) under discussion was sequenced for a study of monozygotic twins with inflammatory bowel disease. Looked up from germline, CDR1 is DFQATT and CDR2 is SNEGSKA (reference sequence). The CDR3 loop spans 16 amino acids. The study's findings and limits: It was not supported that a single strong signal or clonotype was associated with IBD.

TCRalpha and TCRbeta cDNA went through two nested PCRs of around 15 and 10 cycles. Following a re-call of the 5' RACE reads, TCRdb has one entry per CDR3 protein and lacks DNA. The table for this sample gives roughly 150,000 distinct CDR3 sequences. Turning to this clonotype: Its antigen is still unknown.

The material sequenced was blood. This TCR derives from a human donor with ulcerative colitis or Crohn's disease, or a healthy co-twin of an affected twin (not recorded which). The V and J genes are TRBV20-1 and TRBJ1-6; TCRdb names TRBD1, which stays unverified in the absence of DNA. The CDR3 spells CSARAGGDRDNSPLHF.